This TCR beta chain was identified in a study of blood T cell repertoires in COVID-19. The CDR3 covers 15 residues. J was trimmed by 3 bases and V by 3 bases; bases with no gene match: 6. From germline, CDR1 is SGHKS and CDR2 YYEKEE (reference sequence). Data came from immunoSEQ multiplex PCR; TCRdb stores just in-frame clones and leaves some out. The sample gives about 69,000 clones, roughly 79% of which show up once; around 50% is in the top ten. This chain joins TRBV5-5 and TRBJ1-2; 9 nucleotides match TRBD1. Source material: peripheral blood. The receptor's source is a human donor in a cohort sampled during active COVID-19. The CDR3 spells CASSYRDRADYGYTF. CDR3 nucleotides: TGTGCCAGCAGCTACCGGGACAGGGCTGACTATGGCTACACCTTC.